The 19 T cell receptor beta chains reported below all come from one sample, sequenced in a study of OX40 agonist ivuxolimab in advanced cancers. Clones were read by immunoSEQ multiplex PCR, and TCRdb kept only the in-frame ones, dropping some. The data contain about 110,000 clones, approximately 90% of them singletons. This material consisted of CD4+ or CD8+ T cells sorted from blood, taken in a trial of the OX40 agonist ivuxolimab. These receptor sequences come from an adult with an advanced solid tumor such as melanoma, head and neck, liver or kidney cancer.

CDR3 residues: CASSLVGGQFDEQFF. The CDR3 region has the DNA TGCGCCAGCAGCTTGGTTGGGGGGCAGTTCGATGAGCAGTTCTTC. This rearrangement joins TRBV5-1 to TRBJ2-1, with D possibly called TRBD1 or TRBD2 (6 bases each). CDR1 and CDR2 (germline): SGHRS, YFSETQ. This CDR3 region has 15 residues. V gave up 0 bases and J gave up 8 bases, with 15 bases separating them. Combining the CDR3 with reference TRBV5-1 and TRBJ2-1 gives the whole variable domain KAGVTQTPRYLIKTRGQQVTLSCSPISGHRSVSWYQQTPGQGLQFLFEYFSETQRNKGNFPGRFSGRQFSNSRSEMNVSTLELGDSALYLCASSLVGGQFDEQFFGPGTRLTVL.

The J gene is TRBJ2-3, the V gene TRBV5-5, with a tentative D call TRBD1 (6 bases). The CDR3 consists of 14 residues. CDR1 and CDR2 (germline): SGHKS, YYEKEE (reference sequence). Trimming cost V 2 bases and J 2 bases, with 9 bases left between them. The CDR3 nucleotides read TGTGCCAGCAGCTTTAGGGACAACACAGATACGCAGTATTTT. This gives the protein CASSFRDNTDTQYF. Filled out from reference TRBV5-5 and TRBJ2-3, the complete variable domain reads DAGVTQSPTHLIKTRGQQVTLRCSPISGHKSVSWYQQVLGQGPQFIFQYYEKEERGRGNFPDRFSARQFPNYSSELNVNALLLGDSALYLCASSFRDNTDTQYFGPGTRLTVL.

The chain joins TRBV4-1 to TRBJ2-7, with TRBD1 as a possible D gene (6 bases). Trimming stripped 4 bases from V and 0 bases from J, with 10 bases between. CDR3 size: 14 residues. The germline V gene has CDR1 MGHRA and CDR2 YSYEKL. In DNA, the CDR3 is TGCGCCAGCAGCCTCGGCAGGGGCTCCTACGAGCAGTACTTC. Its translation is CASSLGRGSYEQYF.

The chain carries TRBV6-5 and TRBJ1-1, with D unclear. Germline V CDR1 and CDR2: MNHEY, SVGAGI. The CDR3 runs 13 residues. Trimming left V 6 bases short and J 1 base short, with 9 bases between. The CDR3 coding sequence is TGTGCCAGCAGCTCCGGATCGAACACTGAAGCTTTCTTT. Translation gives CASSSGSNTEAFF.

The J gene is TRBJ2-3, the V gene TRBV30; D is ambiguous. Germline V CDR1 and CDR2: GTSNPN, SVGIG (reference sequence). This CDR3 has 12 residues. V dropped 5 bases and J dropped 6 bases, with 12 bases sitting between them. CDR3 nucleotide sequence: TGTGCCTGGGAAGGGCTTGGGGATACGCAGTATTTT. It yields the protein CAWEGLGDTQYF. Full variable domain (outside the CDR3, taken from reference TRBV30 and TRBJ2-3): SQTIHQWPATLVQPVGSPLSLECTVEGTSNPNLYWYRQAAGRGLQLLFYSVGIGQISSEVPQNLSASRPQDRQFILSSKKLLLSDSGFYLCAWEGLGDTQYFGPGTRLTVL.

The rearrangement joins TRBV7-8 to TRBJ2-6; D gene uncertain. Trimming removed 5 bases from V and 4 bases from J, with 12 bases in between. CDR3 length equals 15 residues. Germline V gene lookup returns CDR1 SGHVS and CDR2 FQNEAQ. CDR3: CASSPSRSGANVLTF. DNA for the CDR3: TGTGCCAGCAGCCCGAGCCGATCCGGGGCCAACGTCCTGACTTTC.

This chain links TRBV5-6 with TRBJ1-2; D possibly corresponds to TRBD1 (6 bases). The CDR3 has 16 amino acids. CDR1 is SGHDT, CDR2 YYEEEE, per germline. V lost 0 bases and J 0 bases, leaving 12 bases between the germline ends. Here the CDR3 reads CASSLGPRTANYGYTF. CDR3 DNA sequence: TGTGCCAGCAGCTTGGGGCCAAGGACAGCTAACTATGGCTACACCTTC.

V gene TRBV5-1 combines with J gene TRBJ2-7; tentatively, D is TRBD1 (6 bases). CDR3 size: 14 residues. Trimming took 4 bases from V and 2 from J, leaving 13 bases between them. Germline CDR1 is SGHRS and CDR2 is YFSETQ. CDR3 sequence: CASSVRDTAYEQYF. The CDR3 DNA sequence: TGCGCCAGCAGCGTCCGGGACACGGCCTACGAGCAGTACTTC. Full variable domain (missing parts from reference TRBV5-1 and TRBJ2-7): KAGVTQTPRYLIKTRGQQVTLSCSPISGHRSVSWYQQTPGQGLQFLFEYFSETQRNKGNFPGRFSGRQFSNSRSEMNVSTLELGDSALYLCASSVRDTAYEQYFGPGTRLTVT.

This chain uses TRBV19 with TRBJ1-6; D uncertain. The V end lost 7 bases, the J end lost 14 bases, and 21 bases lay between the germline ends. This CDR3 has 14 residues. Per the germline V gene, CDR1 is LNHDA and CDR2 is SQIVND (reference sequence). CDR3 protein: CASTMSAGIMTLHF. The CDR3 coding sequence is TGTGCCAGTACCATGTCTGCAGGCATAATGACCCTCCACTTT. Full variable domain (rest looked up from reference TRBV19 and TRBJ1-6): DGGITQSPKYLFRKEGQNVTLSCEQNLNHDAMYWYRQDPGQGLRLIYYSQIVNDFQKGDIAEGYSVSREKKESFPLTVTSAQKNPTAFYLCASTMSAGIMTLHFGNGTRLTVT.

This chain connects TRBV27 to TRBJ1-2; 7 bases map to TRBD1. J was trimmed by 8 bases and V by 6 bases; bases with no gene match: 9. Germline V gene data show CDR1 as MNHEY and CDR2 as SMNVEV (reference sequence). This CDR3 contains 13 residues. The CDR3 nucleotides are TGTGCCAGCAGACGTGGACAGGTAGAAGGCTACACCTTC. As protein: CASRRGQVEGYTF.

This chain links TRBV10-2 with TRBJ1-2; D gene uncertain. The CDR3 spans 13 residues. V was shortened by 2 bases and J by 2 bases, with 6 bases between the two germline ends. The germline CDR1 and CDR2 sequences are WSHSY and SAAADI. The CDR3 sequence: CASSESQNYGYTF. The CDR3 region has the DNA TGCGCCAGCAGTGAGAGTCAGAACTATGGCTACACCTTC.

V and J are TRBV18 and TRBJ1-2; unclear D gene. V lost 2 bases and J 3 bases, leaving 28 bases between the germline ends. This CDR3 has 20 amino acids. CDR1 and CDR2 from the germline V gene are KGHSH and LQKENI. The CDR3 spells CASSPLYGDRSPISYYGYTF. In DNA, the CDR3 is TGTGCCAGCTCACCATTATACGGCGACCGGAGCCCTATTTCTTACTATGGCTACACCTTC.

V and J are TRBV11-1 and TRBJ1-2; no reliable D call. CDR3 length equals 14 residues. Germline CDR1 is SGHAT and CDR2 is FQDESV (reference sequence). With 1 base removed from V and 8 bases from J, the gap between germline ends came to 14 bases. CDR3 sequence: CASSLDQAGKGYTF. The CDR3 DNA reads TGTGCCAGCAGCTTAGACCAGGCGGGGAAGGGCTACACCTTC.

The chain has TRBV9 and TRBJ2-2; D is undetermined. Trimming pared 3 bases from V and 6 bases from J, leaving 6 bases between. CDR3 length equals 12 residues. Per the germline V gene, CDR1 is SGDLS and CDR2 is YYNGEE. In nucleotides, the CDR3 is TGTGCCAGCAGCGGAGTTGCCGGGGAGCTGTTTTTT. This sequence encodes CASSGVAGELFF. The full variable domain, rest sourced from reference TRBV9 and TRBJ2-2, is DSGVTQTPKHLITATGQRVTLRCSPRSGDLSVYWYQQSLDQGLQFLIQYYNGEERAKGNILERFSAQQFPDLHSELNLSSLELGDSALYFCASSGVAGELFFGEGSRLTVL.

CDR3 in DNA: TGTGCCAGCAGTTACATGGAGGGCAGGCCCCAGCATTTT. This sequence encodes CASSYMEGRPQHF. The gene calls are TRBV6-5 and TRBJ1-5, with unresolved D. Germline CDR1 reads MNHEY; CDR2 reads SVGAGI. V dropped 2 bases and J dropped 9 bases, with 11 bases sitting between them. This CDR3 comprises 13 residues.

This chain uses TRBV6-5 with TRBJ1-4, with TRBD1 as a possible D gene (5 bases). The CDR3 totals 15 residues. Germline CDR1 is MNHEY and CDR2 is SVGAGI. The germline V and J ends were trimmed by 2 bases and 6 bases, with 13 bases remaining between them. DNA of the CDR3: TGTGCCAGCAGTTACAGCAGGGTGGGGTATGAAAAACTGTTTTTT. Protein sequence: CASSYSRVGYEKLFF.

The chain links TRBV7-9 to TRBJ2-7; 10 nucleotides line up with TRBD2. Germline V gene data show CDR1 as SEHNR and CDR2 as FQNEAQ (reference sequence). With V trimmed by 5 bases and J by 2 bases, 6 bases remained unmatched. The CDR3 runs 15 residues. CDR3 residues: CASSPGLAKTYEQYF. The CDR3 nucleotides are TGTGCCAGCAGCCCGGGACTAGCGAAGACCTACGAGCAGTACTTC. The full variable domain, rest sourced from reference TRBV7-9 and TRBJ2-7, is DTGVSQNPRHKITKRGQNVTFRCDPISEHNRLYWYRQTLGQGPEFLTYFQNEAQLEKSRLLSDRFSAERPKGSFSTLEIQRTEQGDSAMYLCASSPGLAKTYEQYFGPGTRLTVT.

The V and J genes are TRBV7-3 and TRBJ2-5; a possible D gene is TRBD1 (6 bases). Germline V CDR1 and CDR2: SGHTA, FQGTGA. Deletions cut 2 bases from V and 1 base from J, with 20 bases between. The CDR3 extends over 18 amino acids. Here the CDR3 reads CASSLSGPGTLGQETQYF. The CDR3 DNA follows: TGTGCCAGCAGCTTATCGGGCCCAGGGACACTGGGCCAAGAGACCCAGTACTTC. The entire variable domain, with the rest obtained from reference TRBV7-3 and TRBJ2-5, is as follows: GAGVSQTPSNKVTEKGKYVELRCDPISGHTALYWYRQSLGQGPEFLIYFQGTGAADDSGLPNDRFFAVRPEGSVSTLKIQRTERGDSAVYLCASSLSGPGTLGQETQYFGPGTRLLVL.

This clone turned up a few times. This rearrangement joins TRBV9 to TRBJ1-2; perhaps TRBD1 as D (5 bases). Germline V gives CDR1 SGDLS, CDR2 YYNGEE. The V end was cut by 5 bases, the J end by 7 bases, with 18 bases between. The CDR3 is made up of 14 amino acids. The CDR3 spells CASRGVHAAAGYTF. The CDR3 bases are TGTGCCAGCAGGGGGGTCCACGCTGCGGCTGGCTACACCTTC.